This TCR beta chain was recorded in a study of cytomegalovirus exposure and HLA in healthy donors (dated 2017 in TCRdb). For the wider study: The approximately 710 repertoires of the first cohort and the 110 or so validation repertoires were produced on the same platform, according to a later analysis. The study aimed to test whether cataloging public T cell receptors could reveal signatures of past pathogen exposure. Along with the approximately 670-subject first cohort, a separate validation cohort of more than 90 different subjects was used. To predict cytomegalovirus infection status, the study brought together high-throughput TCR immunosequencing, statistical association of individual TCRs with disease status, and machine learning. Beyond this particular receptor, the publication reports: The study listed approximately 150 TCR beta chains as associated with cytomegalovirus. While some public TCRs were present in many individuals, most TCR sequences turned up only very rarely across donors. The validation cohort had no HLA typing available for a later analysis, so co-occurrence within that cohort was assessed over all 120 or so repertoires. A few of the identified cytomegalovirus-associated TCR beta chains were confirmed in vitro to be specific for cytomegalovirus antigens. The authors suggested that the approach could potentially be generalized to other disease states and immunological phenotypes. Subsequent analysis determined that TCRs grouped into clusters in the first cohort also showed a tendency toward co-occurrence across the roughly 110 validation repertoires, and roughly 94% of cluster scores exceeded 0. Cytomegalovirus status was reported to be diagnosed by the classifier with high specificity and sensitivity in both the original and validation cohorts.

As concerns this clone: This receptor's antigen is unknown. No much larger clonotype is one base removed from it; base qualities were not supplied.

The library was prepared using the immunoSEQ multiplex PCR assay. In the source study's methods: A statistical classification framework was built to diagnose cytomegalovirus status from the catalog of TCR beta chain sequences. As stored in TCRdb, this immuneACCESS dataset retains in-frame rearrangements with V and J assigned. A fraction of the clones does not appear; measured against another copy, unresolved V genes explain less than half of the discrepancy, and the remainder lacks a known reason. From that table come the V and J calls and clone size; the DNA was used to work out D and trimming. Present in this sample are 250,000 to 350,000 clones, nearly 90% of which were seen just once. The ten largest account for approximately 0.9% of the sample. Separate from the approximately 700-subject first cohort, the validation cohort of roughly 130 subjects was the group to which the donors belonged.

The CDR3 spans 14 residues, from the cysteine through the phenylalanine. The retained sequence is limited to the CDR3, 42 bases, with the frame set at the first base. Looking up the germline V gene yields CDR1 SGHRS and CDR2 YFSETQ. Trimming accounts for 4 bases at V and 5 bases at J, while the number of junction bases matched to no gene is 7. The specimen was PBMCs. This sequence uses TRBV5-1 and TRBJ2-7, with 9 central nucleotides matching TRBD1. The clonotype was recovered from a man aged 30 to 45 in good health and CMV-seronegative. The CDR3 protein sequence reads: CASSPQGARDEQYF. The sequenced DNA: TGCGCCAGCAGCCCACAGGGGGCTAGGGACGAGCAGTACTTC.